Listed below are T cell receptor beta chains from one sample, sequenced in a study of CD8 T cells in ankylosing spondylitis. From the 5' RACE reads, TCRdb called clonotypes with MiXCR, one entry per CDR3 protein. This table holds approximately 69,000 distinct CDR3 sequences, roughly 5% found once. Sequencing used blood, either unsorted or a sorted T cell fraction (not recorded which). Receptors were obtained from a male donor with ankylosing spondylitis or in good health (not recorded which). Each CDR3 is given with its conserved first and last residue. Fields, in order: D gene, V gene, J gene, clone size, CDR3 DNA, CDR3 protein. D genes are given only for firm matches. Rows may omit the clone size; those that give it use once, few, many or a size class.

>-|TRBV12-3/TRBV12-4|TRBJ1-3|many
TGTGCCAGCAGCCCCGGAGACACCTCTGGAAACACCATATATTTT
CASSPGDTSGNTIYF
>-|TRBV7-8|TRBJ1-6|many
TGTGCCAGCAGCTTAGGCAGTATTCCTAGCTCCTATAATTCACCCCTCCACTTT
CASSLGSIPSSYNSPLHF
>-|TRBV6-2/TRBV6-3|TRBJ1-5|many
TGTGCCAGCAGTTACTTGCCTAACAATCAGCCCCAGCATTTT
CASSYLPNNQPQHF
>-|TRBV7-2|TRBJ2-5|many
TGTGCCAGCAGCTTAACGGGGGAAGAGACCCAGTACTTC
CASSLTGEETQYF
>TRBD1|TRBV20-1|TRBJ1-6|many
TGCAGTGCCCCCAAGACAGGGGGTAATTCACCCCTCCACTTT
CSAPKTGGNSPLHF
>TRBD1|TRBV5-1|TRBJ1-1|many
TGCGCCAGCAGCTTACAGGGGTATCTGAACACTGAAGCTTTCTTT
CASSLQGYLNTEAFF
>-|TRBV5-1|TRBJ1-6|many
TGCGCCAGCAGCCCACAGGGTCCCATGCCCAGCTCCTATAATTCACCCCTCCACTTT
CASSPQGPMPSSYNSPLHF
>-|TRBV20-1|TRBJ1-3|many
TGCTGTGCTAGAGACCCTAGGGCCTCTCACTCTGGAAACACCATATATTTT
CCARDPRASHSGNTIYF
>-|TRBV20-1|TRBJ1-2|many
TGCAGTGCTTCCGACAGCAACTATGGCTACACCTTC
CSASDSNYGYTF
>TRBD1|TRBV7-2|TRBJ1-1|many
TGTGCCAGCAGCCCGGGGACAGGGAGAATGAACACTGAAGCTTTCTTT
CASSPGTGRMNTEAFF
>-|TRBV7-2|TRBJ2-1|once
TGTGCCAGCAGCTTAGTTACGGCACACAATGAGCAGTTCTTC
CASSLVTAHNEQFF
>-|TRBV27|TRBJ2-3|many
TGTGCCAGCCGTAAAACAGATACGCAGTATTTT
CASRKTDTQYF
>TRBD1|TRBV27|TRBJ1-5|many
TGTGCCAGCGGGACAGCCGAGGATCAGCCCCAGCATTTT
CASGTAEDQPQHF
>-|TRBV4-2|TRBJ1-5|many
TGTGCCAGCAGCCAACAGTACACGGAAAATCAGCCCCAGCATTTT
CASSQQYTENQPQHF
>-|TRBV5-5|TRBJ1-2|many
TGTGCCAGCAGCTTCAGCGACTTAGAGGGGAGCGGCTACACCTTC
CASSFSDLEGSGYTF
>TRBD1|TRBV6-1|TRBJ1-1|many
TGTGCCAGCAGCCGGGACAGGGGGCTTGACACTGAAGCTTTCTTT
CASSRDRGLDTEAFF
>-|TRBV29-1|TRBJ1-2|many
TGCAGCGCCCGGGGGGAAGGATATGGCTACACCTTC
CSARGEGYGYTF
>-|TRBV5-1|TRBJ2-3|-
TGCGCCAGCAGCTCGACAGATTCTCCCGATACGCAGTATTTT
CASSSTDSPDTQYF
>-|TRBV11-2|TRBJ2-5|many
TGTGCCAGCAGCTCCCAGGGGGAGACCCAGTACTTC
CASSSQGETQYF
>-|TRBV7-3|TRBJ2-2|many
TGTGCCAGCAGCCCGGCACTTCTGAACACCGGGGAGCTGTTTTTT
CASSPALLNTGELFF
>-|TRBV7-2|TRBJ1-1|-
TGTGCCAGCAGTTGGGGGAACGGTGAAGCTTTCTTT
CASSWGNGEAFF
>-|TRBV9|TRBJ2-7|many
TGTGCCAGCAGCGTAGATCCCTTTGGCACCACCTACGAGCAGTACTTC
CASSVDPFGTTYEQYF
>TRBD1|TRBV30|TRBJ1-1|many
TGTGCCTGGGACAGGGTTCGAAACACTGAAGCTTTCTTT
CAWDRVRNTEAFF
>TRBD1|TRBV5-1|TRBJ1-1|many
TGCGCCAGCAGCTTGTTTGGACAGGCCACTGAAGCTTTCTTT
CASSLFGQATEAFF
>TRBD1|TRBV29-1|TRBJ1-1|many
TGCAGCGTTGAGACAGGGGTGAACACTGAAGCTTTCTTT
CSVETGVNTEAFF
>-|TRBV5-1|TRBJ2-3|many
TGCGCCAGCAGCGAGACAGACACAGATACGCAGTATTTT
CASSETDTDTQYF
>TRBD1|TRBV5-1|TRBJ2-7|many
TGCGCCAGCAGCTTTACCCAACAAACCGGGACAGGGTGGTCCTACGAGCAGTACTTC
CASSFTQQTGTGWSYEQYF
>TRBD1|TRBV18|TRBJ1-6|many
TGTGCCAGTTTCGGACAGGAGTATTCACCCCTCCACTTT
CASFGQEYSPLHF
>-|TRBV29-1|TRBJ2-2|many
TGCAGCGTAGGGGCACCGGGAAACACCGGGGAGCTGTTTTTT
CSVGAPGNTGELFF
>TRBD1|TRBV29-1|TRBJ2-3|many
TGCAGCGTGGACAGGGAAAGCACAGATACGCAGTATTTT
CSVDRESTDTQYF
>-|TRBV5-1|TRBJ2-2|many
TGCGCCAGCAGCTTGGTTTACGGGGGCGCGAACACCGGGGAGCTGTTTTTT
CASSLVYGGANTGELFF
>TRBD1|TRBV29-1|TRBJ2-7|many
TGCAGCGTTGCGACAGGGGGTTACGAGCAGTACTTC
CSVATGGYEQYF
>-|TRBV5-1|TRBJ1-2|many
TGCGCCAGCAGCTTGAATCCTGGGACCACGATTAGCTACACCTTC
CASSLNPGTTISYTF
>TRBD1|TRBV5-1|TRBJ2-7|many
TGCGCCAGCAGCTTGGGATCGATGGACAGGGAGCAGTACTTC
CASSLGSMDREQYF
>-|TRBV20-1|TRBJ1-2|many
TGCAGTGCTAGAGATTTAGGGAATGGCTACACCTTC
CSARDLGNGYTF
>-|TRBV29-1|TRBJ1-2|many
TGCAGCGTTATGACAGGTTCTAATGGCTACACCTTC
CSVMTGSNGYTF
>-|TRBV12-3/TRBV12-4|TRBJ1-5|many
TGTGCCAGCAGCCCTGGGGGGACCGATAGCAATCAGCCCCAGCATTTT
CASSPGGTDSNQPQHF
>-|TRBV12-3/TRBV12-4|TRBJ1-2|many
TGTGCCAGCAGTTTAGGGGCAGGGCCTTATGGCTACACCTTC
CASSLGAGPYGYTF
>TRBD2|TRBV4-1|TRBJ2-7|many
TGCGCCAGCAGCCAACTAGCGGGGGGGCCTATTGGCTACGAGCAGTACTTC
CASSQLAGGPIGYEQYF
>TRBD2|TRBV11-2|TRBJ2-5|many
TGTGCCAGCAGGCCCTGGCTAGCGGGGGAGACCCAGTACTTC
CASRPWLAGETQYF
>-|TRBV5-1|TRBJ2-3|many
TGCGCCAGCCAGCGCTTAGCCACAGATACGCAGTATTTT
CASQRLATDTQYF
>TRBD1|TRBV11-2|TRBJ2-2|many
TGTGCCAGTCGGGACAGTACGAACACCGGGGAGCTGTTTTTT
CASRDSTNTGELFF
>TRBD1|TRBV5-6|TRBJ1-1|-
TGTGCCAGCAGCTTGTGGGCCGACAGGGCGAGGGGTGAAGCTTTCTTT
CASSLWADRARGEAFF
>-|TRBV3-1|TRBJ1-2|many
TGTGCCAGCAGCCAAGAAAGGGGAAGTCCCAAAGCTAACTATGGCTACACCTTC
CASSQERGSPKANYGYTF
>-|TRBV5-1|TRBJ2-3|many
TGCGCCAGCAGTTCGACTAACACAGATACGCAGTATTTT
CASSSTNTDTQYF
>TRBD1|TRBV5-6|TRBJ2-7|-
TGTGCCAGCAGCCCGGACAGGGGCGAGCAGTACTTC
CASSPDRGEQYF
>-|TRBV7-3|TRBJ1-2|many
TGTGCCAGCAGCTTACGCTGGGCCGTCGGTCGGTGGGGCTACACCTTC
CASSLRWAVGRWGYTF
>TRBD1|TRBV18|TRBJ1-5|many
TGTGCCAGCTCGCGGGACAGGGTCGGTCAGCCCCAGCATTTT
CASSRDRVGQPQHF
>-|TRBV12-3/TRBV12-4|TRBJ2-7|many
TGTGCCAGCAGTTTAGGGGACCTGATGGGCGAGCAGTACTTC
CASSLGDLMGEQYF
>-|TRBV7-8|TRBJ1-6|-
TGTGCCAGCAGCTTAGAACAGGCCAATTCACCCCTCCACTTT
CASSLEQANSPLHF
>-|TRBV12-3/TRBV12-4|TRBJ1-6|many
TGTGCCAGCAGGCACGACCGGTTGGGTTCACCCCTCCACTTT
CASRHDRLGSPLHF
>TRBD1|TRBV7-9|TRBJ2-7|-
TGTGCCAGCAGCCTGACAGGGGGCATTAGCGAGCAGTACTTC
CASSLTGGISEQYF
>TRBD1|TRBV27|TRBJ1-2|many
TGTGCCAGCAGGGGACAGGGGGCGCCGGGGCCTATTGCCTATGGCTACACCTTC
CASRGQGAPGPIAYGYTF
>TRBD1|TRBV4-1|TRBJ2-7|-
TGCGCCAGCAGCTTCGCACGGACAGGCAATACCTCCGAGCAGTACTTC
CASSFARTGNTSEQYF
>TRBD2|TRBV5-6|TRBJ2-3|many
TGTGCCAGCAGCTTTAGCGGGGGAACGCAGTATTTT
CASSFSGGTQYF
>TRBD1|TRBV12-3/TRBV12-4|TRBJ2-2|many
TGTGCCAGCACCCTGGACAGGGTGCACACCGGGGAGCTGTTTTTT
CASTLDRVHTGELFF
>-|TRBV5-1|TRBJ2-1|many
TGCGCCAGCAGCTTGGTAGACTCTGAATCCTACAATGAGCAGTTCTTC
CASSLVDSESYNEQFF
>-|TRBV6-2/TRBV6-3|TRBJ1-5|many
TGTGCCAGCAGTTACTCGCGTCAGGGCGGTTGGAGCAATCAGCCCCAGCATTTT
CASSYSRQGGWSNQPQHF
>-|TRBV29-1|TRBJ1-1|many
TGCAGCATCCGCCCTGGGGGAGGGACTGAAGCTTTCTTT
CSIRPGGGTEAFF
>-|TRBV10-3|TRBJ2-7|many
TGTGCCATCAGTGAGTCGACTCCGGGACCCACCTACGAGCAGTACTTC
CAISESTPGPTYEQYF